These 25 T cell receptor beta chains came from one sample sequenced in a study of control samples from healthy donors and cancer patients. Assay: immunoSEQ multiplex PCR; the TCRdb copy retains only in-frame clones and omits some. The sample consists of more than 85,000 clones, approximately 83% of them appearing once. Specimen: blood. These receptors were collected from a woman aged 45-60 years in good health.

The chain joins TRBV6-2 or TRBV6-3 to TRBJ1-5; TRBD1 agrees at 10 bases. Germline loops: CDR1 MNHEY, CDR2 SVGEGT. The CDR3 runs to 15 residues. Trimming at V came to 6 bases and at J to 2 bases, leaving 4 bases not matched to a gene. The CDR3 spells CASSSGTGGNQPQHF. CDR3 nucleotide sequence: TGTGCCAGCAGCTCCGGGACAGGGGGCAATCAGCCCCAGCATTTT.

The genes are TRBV4-2 and TRBJ2-1; 12 bases align to TRBD2. The CDR3 runs 18 residues. The trim removed 0 bases at V and 4 bases at J, leaving 7 bases unmatched. CDR1 LGHNA and CDR2 YNFKEQ come from the germline V gene. The CDR3 bases are TGTGCCAGCAGCCAAGAGAGACTAGCGGGAGTGGGTTACAATGAGCAGTTCTTC. Its protein is CASSQERLAGVGYNEQFF.

The gene calls are TRBV10-1 and TRBJ1-2; D unresolved. CDR1 and CDR2 (germline): WNHNN, SYGVQD (reference sequence). V was pared by 5 bases and J by 8 bases, with 9 bases between. The CDR3 loop spans 11 amino acids. The CDR3 is CASSLRGGYTF. As DNA, the CDR3 is TGCGCCAGCAGTCTCCGTGGGGGCTACACCTTC.

This clone was recorded a few times. CDR3 sequence: CSVEGQVYGYTF. CDR3 coding DNA: TGCAGCGTTGAAGGACAGGTCTATGGCTACACCTTC. The rearrangement joins TRBV29-1 to TRBJ1-2, with D possibly matching TRBD1 (6 bases). V was trimmed by 1 base and J by 4 bases, leaving 7 bases between them. This CDR3 is built from 12 residues. Germline V gives CDR1 SQVTM, CDR2 ANQGSEA.

The chain has TRBV7-2 and TRBJ2-7; D perhaps matches TRBD1 (6 bases). The V end was cut by 6 bases, the J end by 7 bases, with 19 bases between. Germline V CDR1 and CDR2: SGHTA, FQGNSA. This CDR3 comprises 14 residues. In nucleotides, the CDR3 is TGTGCCAGCAGTTCCGACAGGCCTCAAGGGGAGCAGTACTTC. Translation gives CASSSDRPQGEQYF.

V gene TRBV7-9 combines with J gene TRBJ2-3; 9 nucleotides agree with TRBD1. Per the germline V gene, CDR1 is SEHNR and CDR2 is FQNEAQ (reference sequence). The CDR3 consists of 17 residues. J lost 6 bases, V lost 3 bases, and 13 bases had no gene match. CDR3 loop: CASSFRSSGQGRDTQYF. CDR3 in DNA: TGTGCCAGCAGCTTTCGCTCTTCGGGACAGGGTAGGGATACGCAGTATTTT.

This clone was seen only a few times. The V gene is TRBV6-1, the J gene TRBJ2-7; D possibly corresponds to TRBD1 (5 bases). Germline CDR1 is MNHNS and CDR2 is SASEGT. V lost 2 bases and J lost 4, with 12 bases in between. The CDR3 totals 14 residues. The CDR3 nucleotides are TGTGCCAGCAGTGAACTCGGACGGACATACGAGCAGTACTTC. It yields the protein CASSELGRTYEQYF.

The chain recombines TRBV12-2 with TRBJ2-2. TRBV12-2 is listed as a pseudogene. The CDR3 consists of 18 residues. CDR3 residues: CASRLAPGTTKNTGELFF. CDR3 nucleotides: TGTGCAAGTCGCTTAGCCCCCGGGACGACCAAGAACACCGGGGAGCTGTTTTTT.

The chain links TRBV5-4 to TRBJ1-6, with a tentative D call TRBD1 (5 bases). Deletions cut 4 bases from V and 7 bases from J, with 12 bases between. Germline V CDR1 and CDR2: SGHNT, YYREEE (reference sequence). The length of the CDR3 is 14 residues. The CDR3 DNA is TGTGCCAGCAGCCCGCGGGGCGACAATTCACCCCTCCACTTT. Amino acid sequence: CASSPRGDNSPLHF.

The chain employs TRBV11-1 and TRBJ1-3; D is perhaps TRBD1 (6 bases). The length of the CDR3 is 15 residues. Germline CDR1 is SGHAT and CDR2 is FQDESV (reference sequence). Trimming shortened V by 5 bases and J by 0 bases, and 11 bases separated the two germline ends. CDR3 in amino acids: CASSVGGHSGNTIYF. In DNA form, the CDR3 reads TGTGCCAGCAGCGTCGGGGGGCACTCTGGAAACACCATATATTTT.

This chain uses TRBV7-2 with TRBJ2-2; D call uncertain. CDR1 and CDR2 from the germline V gene are SGHTA and FQGNSA. CDR3 size: 11 residues. Trimming shortened V by 7 bases and J by 6 bases, and 6 bases separated the two germline ends. The CDR3: CASNRPGELFF. DNA of the CDR3: TGTGCCAGCAACCGGCCCGGGGAGCTGTTTTTT.

V is TRBV4-1 and J is TRBJ2-2, with D possibly TRBD1 on 5 matching bases. This CDR3 comprises 14 residues. Germline V gene data show CDR1 as MGHRA and CDR2 as YSYEKL. The V gene lost 0 bases and the J gene lost 7 bases, with 9 bases spanning the gap. The CDR3 nucleotides read TGCGCCAGCAGCCAAGACAGGGTTGACGGGGAGCTGTTTTTT. This encodes CASSQDRVDGELFF.

This chain connects TRBV4-3 to TRBJ2-1; 8 nucleotides align to TRBD2. The CDR3 is made up of 17 amino acids. The germline gives CDR1 LGHNA, CDR2 YSLEER. Trimming took 0 bases from V and 3 from J; bases not matched to a gene: 7. CDR3 loop: CASSQETSGANYNEQFF. CDR3 DNA: TGCGCCAGCAGCCAAGAAACTAGCGGAGCTAACTACAATGAGCAGTTCTTC.

This rearrangement joins TRBV19 to TRBJ2-7; 7 nucleotides match TRBD2. The CDR3 length is 13 residues. CDR1 is LNHDA and CDR2 is SQIVND in the germline V gene (reference sequence). Losses at the gene ends were 3 bases for V and 2 bases for J; bases not matched to a gene: 1. The CDR3 sequence is CASSIAGAYEQYF. The CDR3 nucleotides read TGTGCCAGTAGTATCGCGGGGGCCTACGAGCAGTACTTC.

This chain joins TRBV15 and TRBJ2-5; TRBD1 or TRBD2 may be the D gene (5 bases each). V dropped 0 bases and J dropped 1 base, with 9 bases sitting between them. In germline, CDR1 is LNHNV, CDR2 YYDKDF (reference sequence). This CDR3 comprises 15 residues. The CDR3 coding sequence is TGTGCCACCAGCAGAGAATCGGGGACCCAAGAGACCCAGTACTTC. Its translation: CATSRESGTQETQYF.

The rearrangement joins TRBV5-4 to TRBJ2-1; 12 positions match TRBD2. The germline V gene encodes CDR1 SGHNT and CDR2 YYREEE (reference sequence). CDR3 length: 17 amino acids. V shed 2 bases, J shed 2 bases, and the junction held 5 bases outside the gene matches. The CDR3 sequence: CASSFRRTSGAYNEQFF. The CDR3 DNA reads TGTGCCAGCAGCTTCCGTCGGACTAGCGGGGCCTACAATGAGCAGTTCTTC.

This sequence joins TRBV27 and TRBJ1-6; TRBD1 is a possible D gene (6 bases). Germline values: CDR1 MNHEY, CDR2 SMNVEV (reference sequence). The CDR3 spans 13 residues. Between the trimmed V and J ends, which lost 5 bases and 13 bases, there was a span of 15 bases. DNA for the CDR3: TGTGCCAGCAGTCGGGACAACGGTTTCCCCCTCCACTTT. This gives the protein CASSRDNGFPLHF.

This clone was detected only once. This sequence joins TRBV3-1 (or the pseudogene TRBV3-2) and TRBJ2-7; perhaps TRBD2 as D (5 bases). CDR1 is LGHDT, CDR2 YNNKEL, per germline (reference sequence). The ends were cut back, 1 base at V and 3 bases at J, with 13 bases in the middle. This CDR3 spans 15 amino acids. The CDR3 DNA follows: TGTGCCAGCAGCCAAGTACGAGGGCAGCTCTACGAGCAGTACTTC. Translated: CASSQVRGQLYEQYF.

CDR3: CAAGGQIYEQYF. CDR3 nucleotide sequence: TGTGCCGCGGGGGGCCAAATCTACGAGCAGTACTTC. The chain couples TRBV2 to TRBJ2-7; 8 bases match TRBD2. The germline CDR1 and CDR2 sequences are SNHLY and FYNNEI. The V gene end was trimmed by 11 bases and the J gene end by 3 bases; junction bases not matched to a gene: 6. The CDR3 covers 12 residues.

The chain combines TRBV11-2 with TRBJ1-1, with D tentatively TRBD1 (6 bases). There are 17 residues in the CDR3. The germline V gene encodes CDR1 SGHAT and CDR2 FQNNGV. Trimming took 0 bases from V and 1 from J, leaving 15 bases between them. CDR3 nucleotides: TGTGCCAGCAGCTTAGATTGGTCATACAGGGAGAACACTGAAGCTTTCTTT. It specifies CASSLDWSYRENTEAFF.

The chain combines TRBV19 with TRBJ1-4; TRBD1 matches 7 bases. This CDR3 is 14 amino acids long. V lost 9 bases and J lost 4; bases outside the gene matches: 8. The germline V gene encodes CDR1 LNHDA and CDR2 SQIVND (reference sequence). CDR3 protein: CASAPGQNNEKLFF. CDR3 bases: TGTGCCAGCGCACCGGGACAGAATAATGAAAAACTGTTTTTT.

The V and J genes are TRBV10-3 and TRBJ2-2, with 7 bases that match TRBD1. The junction had 2 bases not matched to a gene; V was cut back by 10 bases and J by 6 bases. Germline V gives CDR1 ENHRY, CDR2 SYGVKD. This CDR3 comprises 11 residues. The CDR3 DNA reads TGTGCCACCGACAGGGCCGGGGAGCTGTTTTTT. Protein: CATDRAGELFF.

This chain uses TRBV20-1 with TRBJ1-2; TRBD1 might be the D (5 bases). V lost 3 bases, J lost 2 bases, and 10 bases lay in between. Per germline, CDR1 DFQATT and CDR2 SNEGSKA (reference sequence). The CDR3 contains 13 residues. The CDR3 region has the DNA TGCAGTGCTAGTGGGGCAGGGAACTATGGCTACACCTTC. Protein: CSASGAGNYGYTF.

This rearrangement joins TRBV30 to TRBJ1-5; no reliable D call. Trimming took 0 bases from V and 2 from J, leaving 11 bases between them. CDR3 length: 15 amino acids. The V gene's germline CDR1 is GTSNPN and CDR2 SVGIG (reference sequence). Here the CDR3 reads CAWSVGIWGNQPQHF. CDR3 coding DNA: TGTGCCTGGAGTGTTGGGATATGGGGCAATCAGCCCCAGCATTTT.

The chain carries TRBV24-1 and TRBJ2-3; perhaps TRBD1 as D (6 bases). The CDR3 sequence is 15 residues long. Germline CDR1 KGHDR, CDR2 SFDVKD. Trimming removed 4 bases at V and 2 bases at J, with 12 bases between. The CDR3 loop is CATSESGTPTDTQYF. CDR3 sequence (DNA): TGTGCCACCAGTGAATCCGGGACACCCACAGATACGCAGTATTTT.